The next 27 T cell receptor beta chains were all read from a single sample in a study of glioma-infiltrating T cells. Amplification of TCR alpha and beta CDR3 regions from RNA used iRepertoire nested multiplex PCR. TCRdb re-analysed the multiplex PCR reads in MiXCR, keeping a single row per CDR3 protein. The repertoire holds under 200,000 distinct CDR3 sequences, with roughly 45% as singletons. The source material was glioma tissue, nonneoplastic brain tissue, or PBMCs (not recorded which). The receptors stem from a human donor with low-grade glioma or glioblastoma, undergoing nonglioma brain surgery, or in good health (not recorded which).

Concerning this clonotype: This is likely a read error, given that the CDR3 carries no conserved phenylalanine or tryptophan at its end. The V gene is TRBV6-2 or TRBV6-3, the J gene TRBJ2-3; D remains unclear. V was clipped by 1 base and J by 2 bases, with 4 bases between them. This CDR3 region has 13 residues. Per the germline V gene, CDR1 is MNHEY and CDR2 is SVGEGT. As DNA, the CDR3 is TGTGCCAGCAGTTACTTGGTCACAGATACGCAGTATCTT. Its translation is CASSYLVTDTQYL.

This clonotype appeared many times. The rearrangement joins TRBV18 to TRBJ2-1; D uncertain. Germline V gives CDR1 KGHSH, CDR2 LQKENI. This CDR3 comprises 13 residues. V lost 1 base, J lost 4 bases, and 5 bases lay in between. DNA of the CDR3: TGTGCCAGCTCACCACGCCCTTACAATGAGCAGTTCTTC. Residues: CASSPRPYNEQFF.

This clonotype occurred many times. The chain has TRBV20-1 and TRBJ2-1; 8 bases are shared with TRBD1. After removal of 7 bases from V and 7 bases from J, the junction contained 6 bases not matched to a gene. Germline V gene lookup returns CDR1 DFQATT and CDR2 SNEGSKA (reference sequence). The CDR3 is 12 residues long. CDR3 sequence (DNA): TGCAGTGTTGTGGACAGGGCGAATGAGCAGTTCTTC. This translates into CSVVDRANEQFF.

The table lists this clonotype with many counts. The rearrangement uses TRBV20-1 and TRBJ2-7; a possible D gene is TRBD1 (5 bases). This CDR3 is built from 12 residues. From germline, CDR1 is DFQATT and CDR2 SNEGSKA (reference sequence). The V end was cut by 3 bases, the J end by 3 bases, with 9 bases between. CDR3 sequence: CSARETVYEQYF. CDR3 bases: TGCAGTGCTAGGGAGACAGTCTACGAGCAGTACTTC.

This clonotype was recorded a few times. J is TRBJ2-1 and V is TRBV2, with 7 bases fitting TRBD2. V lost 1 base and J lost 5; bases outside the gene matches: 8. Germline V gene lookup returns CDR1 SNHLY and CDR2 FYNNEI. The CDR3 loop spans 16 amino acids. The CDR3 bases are TGTGCCAGCAGTGAAGTCCTTGCTAGCGGAAACAATGAGCAGTTCTTC. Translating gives CASSEVLASGNNEQFF.

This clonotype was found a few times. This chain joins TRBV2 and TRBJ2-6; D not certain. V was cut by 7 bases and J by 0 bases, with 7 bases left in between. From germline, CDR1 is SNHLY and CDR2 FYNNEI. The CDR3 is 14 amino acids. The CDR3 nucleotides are TGTGCCAGCATGATAAACTCTGGGGCCAACGTCCTGACTTTC. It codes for CASMINSGANVLTF.

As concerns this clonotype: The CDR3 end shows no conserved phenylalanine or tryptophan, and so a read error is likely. The DNA for the CDR3 is TGTGCCAGCAAACCGACGGTGGTCTCCTACGAGCAGTACTTA. Its translation: CASKPTVVSYEQYL. The rearrangement uses TRBV2 and TRBJ2-7; D gene ambiguous. Trimming removed 7 bases at V and 0 bases at J, with 13 bases between. Germline V CDR1 and CDR2: SNHLY, FYNNEI. This CDR3 region has 14 residues.

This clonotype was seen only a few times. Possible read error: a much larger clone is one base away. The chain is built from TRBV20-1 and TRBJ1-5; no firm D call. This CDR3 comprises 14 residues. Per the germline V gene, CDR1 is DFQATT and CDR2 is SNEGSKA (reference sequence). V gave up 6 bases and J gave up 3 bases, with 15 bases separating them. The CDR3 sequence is CSAVLDGSNQPQHF. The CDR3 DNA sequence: TGCAGTGCCGTTCTGGACGGATCCAATCAGCCCCAGCATTTT.

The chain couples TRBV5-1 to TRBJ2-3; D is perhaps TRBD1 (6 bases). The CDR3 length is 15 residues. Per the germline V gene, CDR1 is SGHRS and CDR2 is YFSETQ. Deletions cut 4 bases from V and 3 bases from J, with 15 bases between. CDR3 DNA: TGCGCCAGCAGCCTGCAGGGACATGGTACAGATACGCAGTATTTT. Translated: CASSLQGHGTDTQYF.

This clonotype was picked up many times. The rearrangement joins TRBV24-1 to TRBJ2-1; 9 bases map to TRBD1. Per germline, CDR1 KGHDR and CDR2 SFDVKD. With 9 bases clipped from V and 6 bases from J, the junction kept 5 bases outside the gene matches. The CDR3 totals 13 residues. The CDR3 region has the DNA TGTGCCACCCGGGACAGGGATGGCAATGAGCAGTTCTTC. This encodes CATRDRDGNEQFF.

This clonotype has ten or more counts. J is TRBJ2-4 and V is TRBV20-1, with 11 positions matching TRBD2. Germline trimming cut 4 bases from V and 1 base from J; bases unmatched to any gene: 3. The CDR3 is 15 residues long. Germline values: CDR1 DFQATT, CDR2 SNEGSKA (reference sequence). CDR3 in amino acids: CSAISSGRAKNIQYF. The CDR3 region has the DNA TGCAGTGCTATATCTAGCGGGAGGGCCAAAAACATTCAGTACTTC.

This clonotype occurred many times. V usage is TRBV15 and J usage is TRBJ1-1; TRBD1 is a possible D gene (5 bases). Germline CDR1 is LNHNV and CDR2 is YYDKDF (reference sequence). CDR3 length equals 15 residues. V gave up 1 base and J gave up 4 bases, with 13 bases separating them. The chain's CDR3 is CATSRGGGGGTEAFF. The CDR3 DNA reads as TGTGCCACCAGCAGAGGGGGGGGTGGGGGCACTGAAGCTTTCTTT.

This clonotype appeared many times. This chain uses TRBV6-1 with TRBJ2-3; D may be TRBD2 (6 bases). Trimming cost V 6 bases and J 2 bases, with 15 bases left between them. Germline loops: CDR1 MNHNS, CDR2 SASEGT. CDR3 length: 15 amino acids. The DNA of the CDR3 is TGTGCCAGCAGGTTGACCGGGACTTCCACAGATACGCAGTATTTT. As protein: CASRLTGTSTDTQYF.

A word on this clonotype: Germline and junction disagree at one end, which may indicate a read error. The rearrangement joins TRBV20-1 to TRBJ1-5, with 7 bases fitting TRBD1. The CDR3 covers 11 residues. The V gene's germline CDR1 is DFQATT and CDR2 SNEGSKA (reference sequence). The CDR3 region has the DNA TGCAGTGCCAGGGGGGAAGGGCCCAAGCATTTT. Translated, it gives CSARGEGPKHF.

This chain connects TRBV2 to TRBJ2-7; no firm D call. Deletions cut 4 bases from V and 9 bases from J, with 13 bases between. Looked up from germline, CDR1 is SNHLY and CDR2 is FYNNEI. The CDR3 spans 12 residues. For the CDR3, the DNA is TGTGCCAGCAGTGTAGGAGCCCCGGTGCAGTACTTC. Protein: CASSVGAPVQYF.

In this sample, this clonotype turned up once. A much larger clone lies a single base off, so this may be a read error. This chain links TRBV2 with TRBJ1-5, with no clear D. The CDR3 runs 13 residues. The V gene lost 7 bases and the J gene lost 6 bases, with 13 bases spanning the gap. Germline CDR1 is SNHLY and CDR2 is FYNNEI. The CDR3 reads CASNLRVTQPQHF. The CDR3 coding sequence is TGTGCCAGCAATTTACGGGTAACTCAGCCCCAGCATTTT.

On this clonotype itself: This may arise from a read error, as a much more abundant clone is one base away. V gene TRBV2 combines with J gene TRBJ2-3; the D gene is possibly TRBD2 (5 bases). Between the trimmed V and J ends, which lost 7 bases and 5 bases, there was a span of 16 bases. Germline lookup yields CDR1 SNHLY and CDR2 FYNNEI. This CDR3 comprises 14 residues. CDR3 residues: CASNTEGSVDTQYF. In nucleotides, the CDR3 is TGTGCCAGCAATACAGAGGGATCGGTAGATACGCAGTATTTT.

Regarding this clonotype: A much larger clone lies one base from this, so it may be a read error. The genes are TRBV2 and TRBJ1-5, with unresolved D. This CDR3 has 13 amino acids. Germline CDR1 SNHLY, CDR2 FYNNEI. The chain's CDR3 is CASTRLINQHQHF. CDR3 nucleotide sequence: TGTGCCAGCACTCGGTTGATTAATCAGCACCAGCATTTT. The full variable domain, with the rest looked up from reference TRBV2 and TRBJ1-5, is EPEVTQTPSHQVTQMGQEVILRCVPISNHLYFYWYRQILGQKVEFLVSFYNNEISEKSEIFDDQFSVERPDGSNFTLKIRSTKLEDSAMYFCASTRLINQHQHFGDGTRLSIL.

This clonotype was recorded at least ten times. CDR3 in amino acids: CASSLSGSATEAFF. The CDR3 DNA is TGTGCCAGCAGCCTTTCGGGGAGCGCGACTGAAGCTTTCTTT. V and J are TRBV3-1 and TRBJ1-1; D gene ambiguous. From germline, CDR1 is LGHDT and CDR2 YNNKEL (reference sequence). CDR3 length equals 14 residues. Trimming left V 4 bases short and J 5 bases short, with 14 bases between.

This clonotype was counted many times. The CDR3 protein is CASSSLRGADTQYF. The CDR3 nucleotides read TGTGCCAGCAGTTCCCTCCGAGGGGCAGATACGCAGTATTTT. The chain links TRBV6-1 to TRBJ2-3, with D possibly being TRBD1 or TRBD2 (5 bases each). V lost 5 bases and J 4 bases, leaving 13 bases between the germline ends. The CDR3 spans 14 residues. Germline assignment: CDR1 MNHNS and CDR2 SASEGT.

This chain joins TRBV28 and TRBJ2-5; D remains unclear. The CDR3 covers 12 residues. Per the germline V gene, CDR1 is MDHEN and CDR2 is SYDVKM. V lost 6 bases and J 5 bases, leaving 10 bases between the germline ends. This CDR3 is CASSRVRETQYF. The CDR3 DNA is TGTGCCAGCAGCAGAGTTAGGGAGACCCAGTACTTC.

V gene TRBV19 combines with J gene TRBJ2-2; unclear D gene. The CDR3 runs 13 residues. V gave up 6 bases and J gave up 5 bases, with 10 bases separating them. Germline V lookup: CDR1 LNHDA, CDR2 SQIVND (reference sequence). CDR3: CASRLDRTGELFF. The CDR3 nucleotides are TGTGCCAGTAGACTGGATCGGACCGGGGAGCTGTTTTTT.

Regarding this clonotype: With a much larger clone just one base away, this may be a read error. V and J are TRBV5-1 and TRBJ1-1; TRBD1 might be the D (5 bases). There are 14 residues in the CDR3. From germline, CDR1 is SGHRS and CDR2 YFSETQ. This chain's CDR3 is CASSFDRMKTEAFF. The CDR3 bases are TGCGCCAGCAGCTTCGACAGAATGAAGACTGAAGCTTTCTTT.

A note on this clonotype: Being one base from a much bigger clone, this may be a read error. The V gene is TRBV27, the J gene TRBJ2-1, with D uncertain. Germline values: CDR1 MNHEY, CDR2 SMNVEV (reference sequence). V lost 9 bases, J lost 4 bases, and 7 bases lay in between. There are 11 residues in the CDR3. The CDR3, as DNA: TGTGCCAGAAGCTGGTACAATGAGCAGTTCTTC. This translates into CARSWYNEQFF.

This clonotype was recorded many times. The CDR3 nucleotides read TGTGCCACCAGCAGAGTCCGTTCCGCCATTGAAGCTTTCTTT. Its protein is CATSRVRSAIEAFF. J is TRBJ1-1 and V is TRBV15, with unresolved D. The V gene's germline CDR1 is LNHNV and CDR2 YYDKDF (reference sequence). The CDR3 has 14 amino acids. V was clipped by 1 base and J by 7 bases, with 13 bases between them.

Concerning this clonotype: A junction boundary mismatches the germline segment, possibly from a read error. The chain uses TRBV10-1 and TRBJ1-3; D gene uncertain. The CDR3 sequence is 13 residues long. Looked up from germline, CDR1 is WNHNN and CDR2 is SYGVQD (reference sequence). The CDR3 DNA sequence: TGCGCCAGCGGTGAGTCGGGTGGAAACACCATATATTTT. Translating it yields CASGESGGNTIYF.

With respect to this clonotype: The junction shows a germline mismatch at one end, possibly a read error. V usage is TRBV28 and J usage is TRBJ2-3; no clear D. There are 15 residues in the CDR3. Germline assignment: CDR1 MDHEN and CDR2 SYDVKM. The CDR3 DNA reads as TGTGCCAGCAGTTATATGGGTCCCATCACAGATTCGCAGTATTTT. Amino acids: CASSYMGPITDSQYF.